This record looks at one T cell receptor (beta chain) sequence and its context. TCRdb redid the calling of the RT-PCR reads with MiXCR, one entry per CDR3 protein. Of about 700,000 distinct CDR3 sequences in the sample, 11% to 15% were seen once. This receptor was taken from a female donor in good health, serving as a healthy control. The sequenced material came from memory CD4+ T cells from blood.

The CDR3 DNA reads TGTGCCAGCAGTTTAAACCCGGGACAGGGGGGCTCTGGGGCCAACGTCCTGACTTTC. Translated, it gives CASSLNPGQGGSGANVLTF. The V call is TRBV12-3 or TRBV12-4, the J call TRBJ2-6; TRBD1 matches at 11 bases. V was clipped by 2 bases and J by 0 bases; unmatched bases: 6. CDR3 length: 19 residues.